The entry that follows covers one TCR beta chain sequence. Antigen: not known. The sample belongs to a study of beta chain features in type 1 diabetes. Regarding the study as a whole: The similarity of naive, central memory and Treg TCRB repertoires appeared greater among patients than among healthy donors. Patients with type 1 diabetes carried fewer insertions and had more deletions at their VDJ junctions.

Germline V gene lookup returns CDR1 SNHLY and CDR2 FYNNEI. Trimming left V 8 bases short and J 2 bases short, with 10 bases between. This CDR3 contains 13 residues. The authors obtained over 95% purity in all sorted populations. Since all of the isolated RNA was reverse transcribed, expressed TCRB transcripts were what got sequenced. Sequencing used immunoSEQ multiplex PCR; TCRdb keeps in-frame clones, though not all of them. The repertoire holds about 330,000 clones, 9.5% to 11% seen once, with 0.015% in the top ten. This sequence originates from a woman in her 30s in good health. The sequencing input was naive CD4+ T cells from blood. This chain uses TRBV2 with TRBJ1-5; no clear D gene. Written as DNA, the CDR3 is TGTGCCAGCCGAGGGCGAGGCAATCAGCCCCAGCATTTT. Translating gives CASRGRGNQPQHF.